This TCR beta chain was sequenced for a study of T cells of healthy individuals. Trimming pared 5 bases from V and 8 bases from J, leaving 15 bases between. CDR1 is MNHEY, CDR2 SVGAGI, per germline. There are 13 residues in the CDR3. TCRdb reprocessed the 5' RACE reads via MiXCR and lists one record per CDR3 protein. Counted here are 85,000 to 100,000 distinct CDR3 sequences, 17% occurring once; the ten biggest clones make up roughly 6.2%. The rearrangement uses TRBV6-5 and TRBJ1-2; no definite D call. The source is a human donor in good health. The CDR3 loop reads CASSTGEASGYTF. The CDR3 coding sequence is TGTGCCAGCAGTACTGGGGAGGCGTCGGGCTACACCTTC.